The sequence of this T cell receptor beta chain was determined in a study of T cells in Graves' hyperthyroidism and ophthalmopathy. Findings of the study overall: For ophthalmopathy, model prediction preceded onset by a median roughly 6.2 months.

Germline assignment: CDR1 LGHDT and CDR2 YNNKEL (reference sequence). Unmatched junction bases numbered 6, after V lost 5 bases and J lost 2 bases. The CDR3 loop spans 14 amino acids. Researchers amplified the TCR beta CDR3 regions from RNA transcripts. The TCR CDR3 first-round RT-PCR relied on the HTBI primer set. MiXCR was run by TCRdb on the multiplex PCR reads, yielding one entry per CDR3 protein. Here the sample spans hundreds of thousands of distinct CDR3 sequences, over 15% being singletons. This clonotype was detected only a few times. Its antigen is not known. This chain links TRBV3-1 with TRBJ2-7; 7 bases agree with TRBD2. Source material: blood. This receptor was obtained from a woman under 30 with Graves' hyperthyroidism. CDR3 sequence: CASSFRDYPYEQYF. The DNA for the CDR3 is TGTGCCAGCAGCTTCCGGGACTACCCCTACGAGCAGTACTTC.